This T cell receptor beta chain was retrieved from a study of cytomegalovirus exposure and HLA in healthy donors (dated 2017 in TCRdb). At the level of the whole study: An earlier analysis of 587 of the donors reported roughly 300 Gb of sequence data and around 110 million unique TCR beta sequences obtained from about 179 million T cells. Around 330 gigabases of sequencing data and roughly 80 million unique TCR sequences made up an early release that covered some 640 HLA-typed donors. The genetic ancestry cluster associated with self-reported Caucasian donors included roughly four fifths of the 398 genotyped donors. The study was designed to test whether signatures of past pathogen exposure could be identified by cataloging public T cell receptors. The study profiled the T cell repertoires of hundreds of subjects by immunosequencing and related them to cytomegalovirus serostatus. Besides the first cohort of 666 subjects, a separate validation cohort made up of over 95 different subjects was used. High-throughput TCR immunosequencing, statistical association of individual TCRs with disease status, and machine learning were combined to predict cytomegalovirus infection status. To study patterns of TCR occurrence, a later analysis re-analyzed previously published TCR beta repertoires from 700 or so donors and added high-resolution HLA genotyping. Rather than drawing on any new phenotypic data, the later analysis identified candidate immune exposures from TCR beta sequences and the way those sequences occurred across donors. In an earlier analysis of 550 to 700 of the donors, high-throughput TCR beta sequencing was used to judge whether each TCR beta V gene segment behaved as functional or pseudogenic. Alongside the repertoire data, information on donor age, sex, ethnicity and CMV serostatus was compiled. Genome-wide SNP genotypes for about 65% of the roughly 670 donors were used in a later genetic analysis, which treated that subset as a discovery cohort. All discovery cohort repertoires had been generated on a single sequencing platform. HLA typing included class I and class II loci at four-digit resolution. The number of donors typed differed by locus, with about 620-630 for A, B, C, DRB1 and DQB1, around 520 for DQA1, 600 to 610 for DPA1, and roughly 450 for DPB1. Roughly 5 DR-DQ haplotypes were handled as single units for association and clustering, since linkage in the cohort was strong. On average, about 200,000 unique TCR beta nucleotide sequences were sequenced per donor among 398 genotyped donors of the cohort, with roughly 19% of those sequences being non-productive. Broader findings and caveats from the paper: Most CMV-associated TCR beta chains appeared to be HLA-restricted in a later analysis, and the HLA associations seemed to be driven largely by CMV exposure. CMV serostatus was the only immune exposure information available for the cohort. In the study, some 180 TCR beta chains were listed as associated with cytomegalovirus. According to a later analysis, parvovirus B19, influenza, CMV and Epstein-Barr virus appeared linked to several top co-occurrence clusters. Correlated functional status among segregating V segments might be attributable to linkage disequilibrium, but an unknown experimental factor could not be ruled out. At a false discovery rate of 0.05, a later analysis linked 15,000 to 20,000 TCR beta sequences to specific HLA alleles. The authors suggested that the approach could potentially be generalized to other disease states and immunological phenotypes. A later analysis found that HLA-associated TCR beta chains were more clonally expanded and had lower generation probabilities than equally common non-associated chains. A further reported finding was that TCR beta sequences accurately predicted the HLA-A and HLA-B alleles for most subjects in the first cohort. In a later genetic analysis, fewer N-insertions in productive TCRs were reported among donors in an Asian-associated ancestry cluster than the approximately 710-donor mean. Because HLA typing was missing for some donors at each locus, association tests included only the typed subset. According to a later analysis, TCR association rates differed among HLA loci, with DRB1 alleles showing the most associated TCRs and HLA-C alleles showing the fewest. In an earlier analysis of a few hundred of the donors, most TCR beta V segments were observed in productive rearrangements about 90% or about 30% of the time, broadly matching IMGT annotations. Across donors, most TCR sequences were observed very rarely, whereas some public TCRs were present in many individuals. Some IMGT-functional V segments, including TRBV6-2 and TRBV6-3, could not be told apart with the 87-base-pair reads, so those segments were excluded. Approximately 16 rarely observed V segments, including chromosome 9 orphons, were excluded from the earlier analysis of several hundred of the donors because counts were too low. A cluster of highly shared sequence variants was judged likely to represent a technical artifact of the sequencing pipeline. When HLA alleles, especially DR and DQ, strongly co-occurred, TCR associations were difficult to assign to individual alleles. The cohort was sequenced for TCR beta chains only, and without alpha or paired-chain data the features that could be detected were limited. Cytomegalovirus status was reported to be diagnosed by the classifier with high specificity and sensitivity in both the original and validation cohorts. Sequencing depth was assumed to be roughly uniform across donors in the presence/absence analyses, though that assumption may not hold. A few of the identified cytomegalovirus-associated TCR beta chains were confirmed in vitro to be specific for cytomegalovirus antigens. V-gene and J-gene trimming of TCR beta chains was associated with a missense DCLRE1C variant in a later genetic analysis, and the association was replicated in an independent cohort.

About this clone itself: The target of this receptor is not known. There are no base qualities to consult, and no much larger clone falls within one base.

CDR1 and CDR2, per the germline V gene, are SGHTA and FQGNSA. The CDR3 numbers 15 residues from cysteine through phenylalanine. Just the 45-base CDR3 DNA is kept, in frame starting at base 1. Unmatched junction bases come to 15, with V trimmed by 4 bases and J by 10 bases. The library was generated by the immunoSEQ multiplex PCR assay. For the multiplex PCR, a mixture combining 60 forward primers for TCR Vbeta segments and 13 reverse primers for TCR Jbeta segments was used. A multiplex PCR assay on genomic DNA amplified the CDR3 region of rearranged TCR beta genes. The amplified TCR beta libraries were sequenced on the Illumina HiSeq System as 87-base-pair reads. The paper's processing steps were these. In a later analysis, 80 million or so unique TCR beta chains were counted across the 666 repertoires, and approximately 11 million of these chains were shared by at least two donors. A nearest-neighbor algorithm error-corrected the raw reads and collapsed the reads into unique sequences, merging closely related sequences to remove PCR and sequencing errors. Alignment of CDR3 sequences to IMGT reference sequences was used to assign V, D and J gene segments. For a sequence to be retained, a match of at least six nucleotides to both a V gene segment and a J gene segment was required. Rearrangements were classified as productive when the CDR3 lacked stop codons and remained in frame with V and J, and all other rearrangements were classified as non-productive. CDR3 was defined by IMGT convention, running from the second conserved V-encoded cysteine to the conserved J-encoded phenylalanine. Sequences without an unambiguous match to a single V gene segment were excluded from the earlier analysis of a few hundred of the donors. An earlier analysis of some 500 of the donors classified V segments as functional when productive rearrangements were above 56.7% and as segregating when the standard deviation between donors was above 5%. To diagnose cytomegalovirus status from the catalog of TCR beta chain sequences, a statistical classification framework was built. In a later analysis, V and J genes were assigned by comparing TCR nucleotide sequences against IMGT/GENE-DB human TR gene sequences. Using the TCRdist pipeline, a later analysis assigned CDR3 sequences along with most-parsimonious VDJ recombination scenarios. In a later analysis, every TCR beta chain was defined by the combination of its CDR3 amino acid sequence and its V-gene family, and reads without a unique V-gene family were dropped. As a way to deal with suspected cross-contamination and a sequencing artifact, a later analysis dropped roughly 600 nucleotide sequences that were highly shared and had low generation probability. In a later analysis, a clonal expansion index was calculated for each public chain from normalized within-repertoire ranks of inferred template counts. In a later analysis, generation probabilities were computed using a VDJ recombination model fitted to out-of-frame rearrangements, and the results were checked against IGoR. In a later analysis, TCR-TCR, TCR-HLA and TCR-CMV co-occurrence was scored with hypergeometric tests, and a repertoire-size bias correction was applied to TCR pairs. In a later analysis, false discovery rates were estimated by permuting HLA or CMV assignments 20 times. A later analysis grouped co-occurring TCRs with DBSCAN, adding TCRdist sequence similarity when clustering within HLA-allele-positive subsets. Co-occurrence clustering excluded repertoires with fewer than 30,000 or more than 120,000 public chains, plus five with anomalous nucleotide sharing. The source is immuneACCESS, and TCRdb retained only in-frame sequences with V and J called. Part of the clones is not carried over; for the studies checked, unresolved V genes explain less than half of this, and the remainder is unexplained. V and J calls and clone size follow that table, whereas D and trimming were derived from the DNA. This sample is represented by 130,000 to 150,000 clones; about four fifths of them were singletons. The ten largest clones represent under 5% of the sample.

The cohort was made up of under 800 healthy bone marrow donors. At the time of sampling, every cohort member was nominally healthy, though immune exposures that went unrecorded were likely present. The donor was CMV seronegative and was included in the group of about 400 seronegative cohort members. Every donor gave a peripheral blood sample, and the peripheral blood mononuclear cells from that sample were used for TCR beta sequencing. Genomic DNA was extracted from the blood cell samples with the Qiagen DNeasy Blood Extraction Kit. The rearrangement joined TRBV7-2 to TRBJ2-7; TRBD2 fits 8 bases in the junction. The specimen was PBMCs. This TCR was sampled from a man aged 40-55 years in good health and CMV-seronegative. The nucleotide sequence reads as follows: TGTGCCAGCAGCTCCCTAGCGGGCTCAAACGGAGAACAGTACTTC. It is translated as CASSSLAGSNGEQYF.